The 6 T cell receptor beta chains in this list originate from one sample, sequenced in a study of shared clonotypes between healthy human individuals. Naive CD8 cells, CD45RO-negative and positively selected for CCR7, excluded terminally differentiated effector memory CD45RA+ cells. Data came from immunoSEQ multiplex PCR; TCRdb stores just in-frame clones and leaves some out. The profile covers 2 million or so clones, with around 96% appearing a single time and 0.9% to 1.4% taken by the ten largest. Specimen: naive CD8+ T cells sorted from blood. These receptors all come from a man aged 18 to 29 in good health.

The V and J genes are TRBV5-1 and TRBJ2-1; 14 bases are a match to TRBD2. There are 20 residues in the CDR3. With 4 bases clipped from V and 7 bases from J, the junction kept 19 bases outside the gene matches. Germline V gene sequence: CDR1 SGHRS, CDR2 YFSETQ. This CDR3 is CASSPIRQRGLAGGMNEQFF. In nucleotides, the CDR3 is TGCGCCAGCAGCCCAATAAGGCAAAGAGGACTAGCGGGAGGTATGAATGAGCAGTTCTTC.

The V gene is TRBV7-9, the J gene TRBJ2-3; D assignment may be TRBD1 or TRBD2 (5 bases each). The V gene's germline CDR1 is SEHNR and CDR2 FQNEAQ (reference sequence). V lost 1 base to trimming and J lost 6 bases, with 11 bases between them. The CDR3 totals 14 residues. The CDR3 loop reads CASSLVGTGDTQYF. The CDR3 region has the DNA TGTGCCAGCAGCTTAGTGGGGACCGGGGATACGCAGTATTTT.

This clone has just one count. Other DNA variants within this sample encode the same CDR3. V gene TRBV4-1 combines with J gene TRBJ2-7; maybe TRBD2 (6 bases). Per the germline V gene, CDR1 is MGHRA and CDR2 is YSYEKL. V was shortened by 1 base and J by 7 bases, with 14 bases between the two germline ends. CDR3 length: 14 residues. CDR3 in amino acids: CASSQGLGAGEQYF. The CDR3 DNA is TGCGCCAGCAGCCAAGGATTAGGGGCGGGGGAGCAGTACTTC.

The count of this clone is one. The rearrangement joins TRBV11-2 to TRBJ2-5, with TRBD2 matching 9 bases. Per the germline V gene, CDR1 is SGHAT and CDR2 is FQNNGV. The CDR3 covers 16 residues. Trimming took 6 bases from V and 2 from J; bases not matched to a gene: 10. In DNA, the CDR3 is TGTGCCAGCAGACGTGGGGCGGGAGGGAATCAAGAGACCCAGTACTTC. It specifies CASRRGAGGNQETQYF.

The genes are TRBV6-6 and TRBJ2-1; TRBD2 agrees at 10 bases. Germline CDR1 is MNHNY and CDR2 is SVGAGI (reference sequence). The trim removed 6 bases at V and 7 bases at J, leaving 12 bases unmatched. The CDR3 extends over 16 amino acids. The CDR3 spells CASSSMKGLANNEQFF. As DNA, the CDR3 is TGTGCCAGCAGCTCTATGAAGGGACTAGCGAATAATGAGCAGTTCTTC.

The chain recombines TRBV5-1 with TRBJ2-3; D unclear. The germline gives CDR1 SGHRS, CDR2 YFSETQ. V lost 2 bases to trimming and J lost 3 bases, with 13 bases between them. The CDR3 runs 15 residues. DNA for the CDR3: TGCGCCAGCAGCTTATATCAAGGAACAACAGATACGCAGTATTTT. Translating gives CASSLYQGTTDTQYF.